This T cell receptor beta chain was observed in a study of blood T cell dynamics during melanoma immunotherapy. Study details: Metastatic melanoma patients received first-line pembrolizumab or nivolumab plus ipilimumab.

Time point: pre-treatment baseline. Patients had no prior systemic cancer treatment, immunosuppressants or other active cancers. Between the trimmed V and J ends, which lost 3 bases and 0 bases, there was a span of 8 bases. The CDR3 spans 14 residues. Per the germline V gene, CDR1 is MDHEN and CDR2 is SYDVKM. Some clones are missing from TCRdb's copy, which holds only in-frame ones; the method was immunoSEQ multiplex PCR. The sample contains about 12,000 clones, nearly 90% of which appear only once. This chain uses TRBV28 with TRBJ1-2; tentative D call: TRBD1 (5 bases). The sequence came from a human donor with melanoma. Sequences were derived from blood, sampled from a patient treated with checkpoint blockade. The CDR3 spells CASSFGGTNYGYTF. The CDR3 DNA reads as TGTGCCAGCAGTTTCGGGGGGACTAACTATGGCTACACCTTC.